This TCR beta chain was captured in a study of T cells in Graves' hyperthyroidism and ophthalmopathy. Diagnoses rested on clinical symptoms, serum thyroxine and TRAb, thyroid ultrasound and orbital computed tomography. This CDR3 spans 16 amino acids. V was trimmed by 5 bases and J by 2 bases, leaving 18 bases between them. Germline values: CDR1 LGHDT, CDR2 YNNKEL (reference sequence). TCR beta CDR3 region amplification was performed from RNA transcripts. HTBI primers were used for first-round RT-PCR of the TCR CDR3. TCRdb re-called the multiplex PCR reads through MiXCR, storing one row per CDR3 protein. Of 490,000 or so distinct CDR3 sequences listed, about 20% were seen once; the top ten hold approximately 49%.

The material sequenced was blood. The receptor was derived from a woman aged 70-85 years with Graves' ophthalmopathy. The gene calls are TRBV3-1 and TRBJ1-2, with D possibly matching TRBD1 (5 bases). The CDR3 DNA follows: TGTGCCAGCAGCGGTAAAGAGCAGGGAATGAACTATGGCTACACCTTC. This sequence encodes CASSGKEQGMNYGYTF.